Below are 23 T cell receptor beta chains sequenced from a single sample in a study of shared clonotypes between healthy human individuals. CD45RO negativity and positive selection for CCR7 defined naive CD8 cells, a population that excluded terminally differentiated effector memory CD45RA+ cells. Assay: immunoSEQ multiplex PCR; the TCRdb copy retains only in-frame clones and omits some. The sample consists of about 2.1 million clones, around 93% of them appearing once. The specimen sequenced was naive CD8+ T cells from PBMCs. The receptors shown here come from a man between 18 and 29 years old in good health. Some clones in this sample may be carry-over from other donors' samples.

This chain links TRBV6-1 with TRBJ2-3; 7 nucleotides match TRBD1. The germline V gene encodes CDR1 MNHNS and CDR2 SASEGT. With V trimmed by 2 bases and J by 4 bases, 12 bases remained unmatched. This CDR3 region has 17 residues. Here the CDR3 reads CASSESGWGRGSDTQYF. The CDR3 coding sequence is TGTGCCAGCAGTGAATCCGGATGGGGCAGGGGGTCAGATACGCAGTATTTT.

As to this clone: The sample carries other DNA sequences with the same CDR3. The gene calls are TRBV9 and TRBJ2-7; a weak D match, TRBD1 (5 bases). In germline, CDR1 is SGDLS, CDR2 YYNGEE. The CDR3 length is 13 residues. V gave up 3 bases and J gave up 1 base, with 8 bases separating them. The chain's CDR3 is CASSASGSYEQYF. Written as DNA, the CDR3 is TGTGCCAGCAGCGCCTCAGGGTCCTACGAGCAGTACTTC. The variable domain in full, with the rest retrieved from reference TRBV9 and TRBJ2-7, is DSGVTQTPKHLITATGQRVTLRCSPRSGDLSVYWYQQSLDQGLQFLIQYYNGEERAKGNILERFSAQQFPDLHSELNLSSLELGDSALYFCASSASGSYEQYFGPGTRLTVT.

V and J are TRBV7-9 and TRBJ2-2, with no clear D. V was trimmed by 1 base and J by 4 bases, leaving 10 bases between them. This CDR3 comprises 15 residues. Germline V gives CDR1 SEHNR, CDR2 FQNEAQ (reference sequence). CDR3 DNA: TGTGCCAGCAGCTTAGTTTTAGGTTTCACCGGGGAGCTGTTTTTT. This translates into CASSLVLGFTGELFF.

The chain couples TRBV10-3 to TRBJ1-4; the D is unclear. The CDR3 loop spans 15 amino acids. CDR1 ENHRY and CDR2 SYGVKD come from the germline V gene. V was shortened by 10 bases and J by 0 bases, with 15 bases between the two germline ends. The CDR3 loop is CATLDGWATNEKLFF. CDR3 nucleotide sequence: TGTGCCACCCTGGACGGGTGGGCAACTAATGAAAAACTGTTTTTT.

This rearrangement joins TRBV15 to TRBJ1-4; no clear D. CDR3 length: 17 amino acids. V gave up 4 bases and J gave up 3 bases, with 18 bases separating them. Germline V CDR1 and CDR2: LNHNV, YYDKDF (reference sequence). CDR3 protein: CATSTGGPNPSNEKLFF. The CDR3 DNA reads TGTGCCACCAGCACAGGCGGACCGAACCCCTCTAATGAAAAACTGTTTTTT.

The chain employs TRBV27 and TRBJ2-2; 8 bases map to TRBD1. Trimming at V came to 0 bases and at J to 7 bases, leaving 7 bases not matched to a gene. Germline V gene data show CDR1 as MNHEY and CDR2 as SMNVEV (reference sequence). The CDR3 has 16 amino acids. The CDR3 nucleotides are TGTGCCAGCAGTTTATCTGTCAGGGGGCTGAACGGGGAGCTGTTTTTT. Its translation is CASSLSVRGLNGELFF.

This clone was seen just once. The chain is built from TRBV10-1 and TRBJ2-1; TRBD1 matches 8 bases. The ends lost 0 bases at V and 4 bases at J; junction bases unmatched: 5. Germline values: CDR1 WNHNN, CDR2 SYGVQD (reference sequence). This CDR3 has 16 amino acids. CDR3 region: CASSESSRGLYNEQFF. CDR3 DNA: TGCGCCAGCAGTGAGTCGAGCAGGGGGCTTTACAATGAGCAGTTCTTC.

This chain joins TRBV27 and TRBJ2-2, with 14 bases matching TRBD2. The CDR3 has 18 residues. CDR1 and CDR2 (germline): MNHEY, SMNVEV (reference sequence). The J segment lost 7 bases and the V segment lost 0 bases, leaving 7 bases of the junction unmatched. The DNA of the CDR3 is TGTGCCAGCAGTTTATCGGGGGGACTAGCGGGAGTCCTCGGGGAGCTGTTTTTT. Protein: CASSLSGGLAGVLGELFF.

This rearrangement joins TRBV6-1 to TRBJ1-5, with 7 bases aligning to TRBD1. Trimming took 6 bases from V and 0 from J; bases not matched to a gene: 5. The CDR3 is 15 amino acids. CDR1 is MNHNS and CDR2 is SASEGT in the germline V gene. The chain's CDR3 is CASRSRGDSNQPQHF. As DNA, the CDR3 is TGTGCCAGCAGGAGCAGGGGGGATAGCAATCAGCCCCAGCATTTT.

J is TRBJ2-2 and V is TRBV2; the match to TRBD2 covers 13 bases. Germline lookup yields CDR1 SNHLY and CDR2 FYNNEI. This CDR3 region has 14 residues. The V gene end was trimmed by 10 bases and the J gene end by 7 bases; junction bases not matched to a gene: 6. CDR3 DNA sequence: TGTGCCACCACTAGCGGGAGGGCCGGCGGGGAGCTGTTTTTT. Protein sequence: CATTSGRAGGELFF.

This clone came up a few times. The CDR3 DNA reads as TGTGCCTGGAGCGAGACAGGGTGGAATCAGCCCCAGCATTTT. This encodes CAWSETGWNQPQHF. The V call is TRBV30, the J call TRBJ1-5; the match to TRBD1 covers 7 bases. Germline lookup yields CDR1 GTSNPN and CDR2 SVGIG (reference sequence). The CDR3 spans 14 residues. The V gene end was trimmed by 3 bases and the J gene end by 4 bases; junction bases not matched to a gene: 6.

The chain uses TRBV5-1 and TRBJ2-3, with 11 bases matching TRBD1. J gave up 2 bases and V 0 bases, and 5 bases lay outside the gene matches. Germline V gene sequence: CDR1 SGHRS, CDR2 YFSETQ. This CDR3 has 17 amino acids. The CDR3 DNA sequence: TGCGCCAGCAGCTTGGGAGGGACAGGGGGGCACACAGATACGCAGTATTTT. It specifies CASSLGGTGGHTDTQYF.

V usage is TRBV29-1 and J usage is TRBJ2-1, with 10 bases matching TRBD2. V dropped 6 bases and J dropped 14; count of bases not matched to a gene: 13. The germline V gene encodes CDR1 SQVTM and CDR2 ANQGSEA. The CDR3 runs to 13 residues. The CDR3: CSVRGAGGPSEFF. In DNA form, the CDR3 reads TGCAGCGTGAGGGGAGCGGGAGGGCCGAGTGAGTTCTTC.

V is TRBV19 and J is TRBJ2-7; 8 nucleotides align to TRBD2. In germline, CDR1 is LNHDA, CDR2 SQIVND (reference sequence). With V trimmed by 8 bases and J by 6 bases, 9 bases remained unmatched. The CDR3 covers 13 residues. The DNA of the CDR3 is TGTGCCAGTGGGCCTCGGGGGGGAGTCGAGCAGTACTTC. Amino acids: CASGPRGGVEQYF. Using reference TRBV19 and TRBJ2-7 for the parts outside the CDR3, the full variable domain is DGGITQSPKYLFRKEGQNVTLSCEQNLNHDAMYWYRQDPGQGLRLIYYSQIVNDFQKGDIAEGYSVSREKKESFPLTVTSAQKNPTAFYLCASGPRGGVEQYFGPGTRLTVT.

This clone was counted only a few times. V gene TRBV27 combines with J gene TRBJ1-1; the match to TRBD1 covers 8 bases. This CDR3 is built from 14 residues. The germline V gene encodes CDR1 MNHEY and CDR2 SMNVEV (reference sequence). With V trimmed by 4 bases and J by 0 bases, 1 base remained unmatched. Here the CDR3 reads CASSWTGLNTEAFF. The CDR3 bases are TGTGCCAGCAGTTGGACAGGGCTGAACACTGAAGCTTTCTTT.

The table lists this clone with a few counts. This sequence joins TRBV6-6 and TRBJ1-5, with 8 positions matching TRBD1. The CDR3 contains 15 residues. V lost 1 base and J lost 5; bases outside the gene matches: 4. Per the germline V gene, CDR1 is MNHNY and CDR2 is SVGAGI (reference sequence). For the CDR3, the DNA is TGTGCCAGCAGTTACTTCCAGGGGGCGGATCAGCCCCAGCATTTT. It is translated as CASSYFQGADQPQHF.

This chain uses TRBV6-6 with TRBJ2-5; maybe TRBD2 (6 bases). CDR1 and CDR2 (germline): MNHNY, SVGAGI (reference sequence). The CDR3 is made up of 15 amino acids. The V end lost 0 bases, the J end lost 3 bases, and 11 bases lay between the germline ends. The CDR3 is CASSYSMRGKETQYF. The CDR3 coding sequence is TGTGCCAGCAGTTACTCGATGCGGGGCAAAGAGACCCAGTACTTC.

The chain uses TRBV23-1 and TRBJ2-7; 7 nucleotides agree with TRBD1. TRBV23-1 is an ORF, with its function uncertain. CDR3 length: 14 residues. With 7 bases clipped from V and 3 bases from J, the junction kept 9 bases outside the gene matches. CDR3 in amino acids: CASNDRALYYEQYF. As DNA, the CDR3 is TGCGCCAGCAACGACAGGGCTTTGTACTACGAGCAGTACTTC.

With respect to this clone: The same CDR3 is also encoded by other DNA sequences in this sample. V and J are TRBV7-9 and TRBJ2-7; D remains ambiguous. The V gene lost 3 bases and the J gene lost 2 bases, with 8 bases spanning the gap. The germline gives CDR1 SEHNR, CDR2 FQNEAQ (reference sequence). The CDR3 runs to 13 residues. In nucleotides, the CDR3 is TGTGCCAGCAGCTTTGGAGTCACCTACGAGCAGTACTTC. Amino acid sequence: CASSFGVTYEQYF.

The rearrangement uses TRBV5-6 and TRBJ1-1, with TRBD1 identical over 8 bases. This CDR3 comprises 12 residues. Germline loops: CDR1 SGHDT, CDR2 YYEEEE. V shed 9 bases and J 3 bases; nucleotides not matched to a gene: 4. The CDR3 nucleotides read TGTGCCACCAGGACAGGGCACACTGAAGCTTTCTTT. Its translation is CATRTGHTEAFF.

J is TRBJ2-7 and V is TRBV6-5; 8 bases fit TRBD1. Germline values: CDR1 MNHEY, CDR2 SVGAGI. J gave up 2 bases and V 2 bases, and 5 bases lay outside the gene matches. The CDR3 length is 15 residues. The DNA for the CDR3 is TGTGCCAGCAGTTACACCGGACAGGGCACCTACGAGCAGTACTTC. This gives the protein CASSYTGQGTYEQYF.

This chain uses TRBV27 with TRBJ1-5, with 10 bases lining up with TRBD1. V shed 5 bases and J 6 bases; nucleotides not matched to a gene: 4. CDR3 length: 14 residues. Germline lookup yields CDR1 MNHEY and CDR2 SMNVEV (reference sequence). The CDR3 bases are TGTGCCAGCAGTGTCGGACAGGGGGTTCAGCCCCAGCATTTT. Translation: CASSVGQGVQPQHF.

The rearrangement joins TRBV15 to TRBJ2-5; D possibly corresponds to TRBD2 (6 bases). Between the trimmed V and J ends, which lost 8 bases and 4 bases, there was a span of 17 bases. From germline, CDR1 is LNHNV and CDR2 YYDKDF (reference sequence). The CDR3 consists of 14 residues. The DNA for the CDR3 is TGTGCCACCGGGCGATCGGGGGTGGGAGAGACCCAGTACTTC. Translated: CATGRSGVGETQYF.